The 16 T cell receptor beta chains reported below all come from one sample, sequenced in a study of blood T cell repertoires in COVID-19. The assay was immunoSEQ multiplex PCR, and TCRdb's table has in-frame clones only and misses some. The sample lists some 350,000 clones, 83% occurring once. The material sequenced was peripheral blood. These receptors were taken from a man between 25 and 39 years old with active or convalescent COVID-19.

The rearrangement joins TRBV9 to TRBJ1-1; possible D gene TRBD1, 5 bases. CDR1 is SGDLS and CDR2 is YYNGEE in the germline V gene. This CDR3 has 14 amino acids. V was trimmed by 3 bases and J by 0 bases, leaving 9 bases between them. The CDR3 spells CASSEGVLNTEAFF. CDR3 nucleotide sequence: TGTGCCAGCAGCGAAGGGGTCCTGAACACTGAAGCTTTCTTT.

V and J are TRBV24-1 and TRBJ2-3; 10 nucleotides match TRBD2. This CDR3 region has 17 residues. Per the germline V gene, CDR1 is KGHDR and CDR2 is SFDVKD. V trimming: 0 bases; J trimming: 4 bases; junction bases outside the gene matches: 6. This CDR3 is CATSDLERGGEADTQYF. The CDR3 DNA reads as TGTGCCACCAGTGATTTGGAGCGGGGGGGCGAGGCAGATACGCAGTATTTT.

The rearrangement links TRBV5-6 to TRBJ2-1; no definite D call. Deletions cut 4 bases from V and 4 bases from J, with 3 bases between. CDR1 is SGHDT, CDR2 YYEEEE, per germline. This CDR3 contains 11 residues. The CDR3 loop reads CASSQYNEQFF. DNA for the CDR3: TGTGCCAGCAGCCAGTACAATGAGCAGTTCTTC.

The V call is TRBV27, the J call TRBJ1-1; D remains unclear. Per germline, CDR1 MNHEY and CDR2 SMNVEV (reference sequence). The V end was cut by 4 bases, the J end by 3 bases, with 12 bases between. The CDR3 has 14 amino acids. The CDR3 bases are TGTGCCAGCAGTTCCCCGGCCGAGGACACTGAAGCTTTCTTT. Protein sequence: CASSSPAEDTEAFF.

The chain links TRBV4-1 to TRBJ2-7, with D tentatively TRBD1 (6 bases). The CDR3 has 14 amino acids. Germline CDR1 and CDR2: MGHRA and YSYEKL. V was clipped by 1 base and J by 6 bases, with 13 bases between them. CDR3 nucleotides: TGCGCCAGCAGCCAAGGAAGCCAGGGGAGCGAGCAGTACTTC. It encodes CASSQGSQGSEQYF.

The CDR3 DNA reads as TGTGCCAGCAACCCAATAGCGGGAGGGGGGGAGACCCAGTACTTC. Its protein is CASNPIAGGGETQYF. The chain couples TRBV28 to TRBJ2-5, with TRBD2 identical over 11 bases. The V gene's germline CDR1 is MDHEN and CDR2 SYDVKM. The V and J ends lost 7 bases and 5 bases, in that order; junction bases with no gene match: 9. CDR3 length: 15 residues. Looking up the rest from reference TRBV28 and TRBJ2-5 gives the full variable domain: DVKVTQSSRYLVKRTGEKVFLECVQDMDHENMFWYRQDPGLGLRLIYFSYDVKMKEKGDIPEGYSVSREKKERFSLILESASTNQTSMYLCASNPIAGGGETQYFGPGTRLLVL.

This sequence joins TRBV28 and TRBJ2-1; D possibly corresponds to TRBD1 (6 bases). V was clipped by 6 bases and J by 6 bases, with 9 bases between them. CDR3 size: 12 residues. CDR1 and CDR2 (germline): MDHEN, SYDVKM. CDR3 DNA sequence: TGTGCCAGCAGGCTAGGGGGCAATGAGCAGTTCTTC. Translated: CASRLGGNEQFF.

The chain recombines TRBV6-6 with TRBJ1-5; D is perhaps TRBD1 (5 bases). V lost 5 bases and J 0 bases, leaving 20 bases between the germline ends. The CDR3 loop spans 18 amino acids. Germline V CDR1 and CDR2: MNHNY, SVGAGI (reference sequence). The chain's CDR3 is CASSHARFRVYSNQPQHF. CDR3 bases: TGTGCCAGCAGTCACGCCCGCTTCAGGGTGTATAGCAATCAGCCCCAGCATTTT.

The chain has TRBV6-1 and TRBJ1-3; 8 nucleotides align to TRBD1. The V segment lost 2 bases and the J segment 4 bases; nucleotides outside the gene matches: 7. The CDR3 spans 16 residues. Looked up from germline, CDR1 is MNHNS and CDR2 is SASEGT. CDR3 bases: TGTGCCAGCAGTGAACTCGGACAGGGATTCGGAAACACCATATATTTT. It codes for CASSELGQGFGNTIYF.

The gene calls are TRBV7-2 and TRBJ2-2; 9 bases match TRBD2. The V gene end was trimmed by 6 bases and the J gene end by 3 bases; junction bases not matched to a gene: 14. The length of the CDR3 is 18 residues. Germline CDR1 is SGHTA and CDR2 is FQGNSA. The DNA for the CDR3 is TGTGCCAGCAGTGAAAGGACTCGCGGGGGGGCCTACACCGGGGAGCTGTTTTTT. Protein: CASSERTRGGAYTGELFF.

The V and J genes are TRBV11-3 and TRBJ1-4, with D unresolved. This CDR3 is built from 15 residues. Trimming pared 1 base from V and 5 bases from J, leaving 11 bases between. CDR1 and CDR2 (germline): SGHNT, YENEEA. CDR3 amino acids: CASSLVGRKNEKLFF. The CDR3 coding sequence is TGTGCCAGCAGCTTAGTTGGCAGGAAAAATGAAAAACTGTTTTTT.

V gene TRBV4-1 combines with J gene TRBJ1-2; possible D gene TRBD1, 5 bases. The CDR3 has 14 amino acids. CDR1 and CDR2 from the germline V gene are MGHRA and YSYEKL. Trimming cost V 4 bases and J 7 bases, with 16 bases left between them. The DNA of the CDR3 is TGCGCCAGCAGCCCCCGGGGGGGAGTTGGTGGCTACACCTTC. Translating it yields CASSPRGGVGGYTF.

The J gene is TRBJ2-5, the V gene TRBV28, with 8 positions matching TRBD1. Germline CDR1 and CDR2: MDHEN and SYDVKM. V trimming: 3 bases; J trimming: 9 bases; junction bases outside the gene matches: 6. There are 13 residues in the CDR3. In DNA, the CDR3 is TGTGCCAGCAGTTTCAGGACAGGGTTGGCCCAGTACTTC. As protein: CASSFRTGLAQYF.

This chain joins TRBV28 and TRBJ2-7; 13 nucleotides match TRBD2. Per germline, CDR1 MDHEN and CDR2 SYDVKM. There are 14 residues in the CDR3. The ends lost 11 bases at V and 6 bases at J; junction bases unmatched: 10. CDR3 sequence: CAVGRGLAGTEQYF. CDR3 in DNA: TGTGCCGTGGGCCGGGGACTAGCGGGAACCGAGCAGTACTTC.

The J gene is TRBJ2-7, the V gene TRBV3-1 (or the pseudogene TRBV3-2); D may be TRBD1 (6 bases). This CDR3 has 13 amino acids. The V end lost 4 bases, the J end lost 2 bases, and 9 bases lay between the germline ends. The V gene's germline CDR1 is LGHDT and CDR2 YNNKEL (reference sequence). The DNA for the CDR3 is TGTGCCAGCAGCCCGGACAGTCCCTACGAGCAGTACTTC. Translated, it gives CASSPDSPYEQYF.

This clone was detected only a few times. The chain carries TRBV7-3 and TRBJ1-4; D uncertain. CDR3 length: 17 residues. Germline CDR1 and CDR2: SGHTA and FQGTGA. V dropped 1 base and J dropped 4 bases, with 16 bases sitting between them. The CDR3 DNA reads TGTGCCAGCAGCTTAAAGAGCCGGGTCGGCCATAATGAAAAACTGTTTTTT. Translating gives CASSLKSRVGHNEKLFF.